Below, 20 T cell receptor beta chains from the same sample are listed, as sequenced in a study of T-cell reconstitution after alpha-beta-depleted transplantation in children. Unique molecular identifiers were built into the TCRbeta library. TCRdb used MiXCR to reprocess the PCR reads, holding one entry per CDR3 protein. This sample has fewer than 200,000 distinct CDR3 sequences, with 6.5% to 7.5% found just once. The source was PBMCs from the stem cell graft donor, collected from the stem cell graft. The receptors were gathered from a human donor who donated a stem cell graft to a child with Wiskott-Aldrich syndrome.

This sequence joins TRBV20-1 and TRBJ1-1; possible D gene TRBD1, 6 bases. Deletions cut 6 bases from V and 0 bases from J, with 14 bases between. Germline assignment: CDR1 DFQATT and CDR2 SNEGSKA (reference sequence). The CDR3 loop spans 14 amino acids. The CDR3 DNA is TGCAGTGCCGAAAAGGGGGGCGTGAACACTGAAGCTTTCTTT. This gives the protein CSAEKGGVNTEAFF.

This clonotype was seen repeatedly, ten times or more. The V and J genes are TRBV29-1 and TRBJ1-2, with D tentatively TRBD1 (5 bases). The CDR3 length is 13 residues. Trimming removed 6 bases at V and 5 bases at J, with 16 bases between. Germline V gives CDR1 SQVTM, CDR2 ANQGSEA. DNA of the CDR3: TGCAGCGTCTTTCCAGGGCTCATATATGGCTACACCTTC. Encoded protein: CSVFPGLIYGYTF.

As to this clonotype: A much more abundant neighbour one base away suggests this may be a read error. The rearrangement links TRBV7-2 to TRBJ2-7; unclear D gene. Germline V gene data show CDR1 as SGHTA and CDR2 as FQGNSA. The CDR3 spans 14 residues. The CDR3 spells CASSFDGPSYEQHF. The CDR3 DNA is TGTGCCAGCAGCTTCGATGGACCATCCTACGAGCAGCACTTC. The whole variable domain, filled in from reference TRBV7-2 and TRBJ2-7, reads GAGVSQSPSNKVTEKGKDVELRCDPISGHTALYWYRQSLGQGLEFLIYFQGNSAPDKSGLPSDRFSAERTGGSVSTLTIQRTQQEDSAVYLCASSFDGPSYEQHFGPGTRLTVT.

This clonotype was seen at least ten times. V and J are TRBV28 and TRBJ1-2; D may be TRBD1 (6 bases). Germline V CDR1 and CDR2: MDHEN, SYDVKM. The V gene lost 5 bases and the J gene lost 4 bases, with 17 bases spanning the gap. CDR3 size: 15 residues. The chain's CDR3 is CASSPDRSEFYGYTF. The DNA for the CDR3 is TGTGCCAGCAGTCCCGACAGGTCGGAGTTCTATGGCTACACCTTC.

J is TRBJ1-1 and V is TRBV5-1, with D possibly matching TRBD1 (5 bases). Per germline, CDR1 SGHRS and CDR2 YFSETQ. V lost 7 bases and J 5 bases, leaving 15 bases between the germline ends. CDR3 length equals 13 residues. The CDR3 DNA follows: TGCGCCAGCTCCATAACAGAGGGGACTGAAGCTTTCTTT. Translation gives CASSITEGTEAFF.

This clonotype has ten or more counts. The chain employs TRBV7-2 and TRBJ1-1; D gene unclear. CDR3 size: 12 residues. Per the germline V gene, CDR1 is SGHTA and CDR2 is FQGNSA. Trimming took off 5 bases at V and 1 base at J, with 5 bases between the two ends. The CDR3 DNA sequence: TGTGCCAGCAGCCGGCAGAACACTGAAGCTTTCTTT. It specifies CASSRQNTEAFF.

The chain has TRBV4-3 and TRBJ1-3; 7 positions agree with TRBD1. This CDR3 is 19 amino acids long. The junction had 13 bases not matched to a gene; V was cut back by 2 bases and J by 0 bases. Germline values: CDR1 LGHNA, CDR2 YSLEER. The CDR3 DNA reads TGCGCCAGCAGCCAAAGCCCTTCCGGGACAGCCAACTCTGGAAACACCATATATTTT. It specifies CASSQSPSGTANSGNTIYF.

The V and J genes are TRBV11-3 and TRBJ2-1; D possibly corresponds to TRBD2 (5 bases). V was pared by 4 bases and J by 9 bases, with 13 bases between. This CDR3 is 13 amino acids long. The germline CDR1 and CDR2 sequences are SGHNT and YENEEA. CDR3 nucleotides: TGTGCCAGCAGCTCCAAGGACTCGGGTGAGCAGTTCTTC. This gives the protein CASSSKDSGEQFF.

There are many counts of this clonotype. The V and J genes are TRBV6-1 and TRBJ2-1; 9 bases agree with TRBD1. Germline CDR1 reads MNHNS; CDR2 reads SASEGT. The CDR3 covers 14 residues. Unmatched junction bases numbered 8, after V lost 7 bases and J lost 7 bases. CDR3 in amino acids: CASTHGTGRNEQFF. The CDR3, as DNA: TGTGCCAGCACACACGGGACAGGGCGGAATGAGCAGTTCTTC.

At least ten counts were recorded for this clonotype. The chain has TRBV12-3 or TRBV12-4 and TRBJ1-6; 9 nucleotides match TRBD1. The CDR3 contains 14 residues. Losses at the gene ends were 6 bases for V and 7 bases for J; bases not matched to a gene: 4. CDR3 DNA sequence: TGTGCCAGCAGGCCCACAGGGGGCAATTCACCCCTCCACTTT. Translation gives CASRPTGGNSPLHF.

This clonotype was counted at least ten times. V and J are TRBV20-1 and TRBJ2-3; perhaps TRBD1 as D (5 bases). Per the germline V gene, CDR1 is DFQATT and CDR2 is SNEGSKA (reference sequence). Trimming left V 1 base short and J 2 bases short, with 10 bases between. There are 14 residues in the CDR3. The CDR3 nucleotides read TGCAGTGCTAGAGTGGGGCCAGTCACAGATACGCAGTATTTT. It encodes CSARVGPVTDTQYF.

The chain has TRBV20-1 and TRBJ2-2, with TRBD2 matching 9 bases. Germline loops: CDR1 DFQATT, CDR2 SNEGSKA (reference sequence). The CDR3 has 16 residues. Losses at the gene ends were 6 bases for V and 4 bases for J; bases not matched to a gene: 12. The CDR3 nucleotides are TGCAGTGCCAGCGGGCTAGCGGGGTTAAGCACCGGGGAGCTGTTTTTT. This encodes CSASGLAGLSTGELFF.

This clonotype was found many times. CDR3 protein: CSAWPEGQPQHF. CDR3 DNA: TGCAGTGCTTGGCCCGAAGGTCAGCCCCAGCATTTT. The chain links TRBV20-1 to TRBJ1-5; D is ambiguous. The V gene's germline CDR1 is DFQATT and CDR2 SNEGSKA (reference sequence). The V end lost 5 bases, the J end lost 6 bases, and 11 bases lay between the germline ends. This CDR3 spans 12 amino acids.

In its sample, this clonotype was seen many times. The chain carries TRBV11-2 and TRBJ1-6, with D possibly TRBD1 on 6 matching bases. The CDR3 covers 15 residues. V was pared by 5 bases and J by 13 bases, with 21 bases between. The germline V gene has CDR1 SGHAT and CDR2 FQNNGV. Written as DNA, the CDR3 is TGTGCCAGCAGCCGGGACACGTTAGACCTCTCCCCCCTCCACTTT. Translated: CASSRDTLDLSPLHF.

This clonotype was counted many times. J is TRBJ2-2 and V is TRBV4-1, with D possibly being TRBD1 (6 bases). Trimming cost V 0 bases and J 4 bases, with 12 bases left between them. From germline, CDR1 is MGHRA and CDR2 YSYEKL. This CDR3 contains 16 residues. CDR3 loop: CASSQEQQGGTGELFF. The CDR3 coding sequence is TGCGCCAGCAGCCAAGAGCAACAGGGCGGCACCGGGGAGCTGTTTTTT.

In its sample, this clonotype was seen many times. The rearrangement uses TRBV20-1 and TRBJ2-1, with 12 bases aligning to TRBD2. V lost 6 bases, J lost 7 bases, and 7 bases stayed unmatched. Germline V lookup: CDR1 DFQATT, CDR2 SNEGSKA (reference sequence). The CDR3 contains 14 residues. CDR3 in DNA: TGCAGTGCCCTCAGGACTAGCGGGATGAATGAGCAGTTCTTC. Translation gives CSALRTSGMNEQFF.

In this sample, this clonotype turned up many times. The chain recombines TRBV10-3 with TRBJ2-2; 10 nucleotides align to TRBD1. Germline assignment: CDR1 ENHRY and CDR2 SYGVKD. The CDR3 runs to 16 residues. After removal of 6 bases from V and 6 bases from J, the junction contained 10 bases not matched to a gene. The CDR3, as DNA: TGTGCCATCAGCAAACCGGGACAGGGGTCCGCCGGGGAGCTGTTTTTT. The encoded protein is CAISKPGQGSAGELFF.

This clonotype has at least ten counts. The chain couples TRBV27 to TRBJ2-3; D is possibly TRBD2 (6 bases). Trimming left V 5 bases short and J 1 base short, with 13 bases between. In germline, CDR1 is MNHEY, CDR2 SMNVEV (reference sequence). This CDR3 is 15 amino acids long. In DNA form, the CDR3 reads TGTGCCAGCAGTCCCAGGACTACTCGCACAGATACGCAGTATTTT. Its translation is CASSPRTTRTDTQYF.

The J gene is TRBJ2-7, the V gene TRBV27, with 7 nucleotides matching TRBD2. The CDR3 sequence is 16 residues long. CDR1 is MNHEY, CDR2 SMNVEV, per germline (reference sequence). J lost 0 bases, V lost 5 bases, and 10 bases had no gene match. This CDR3 reads CASSREPRGSSYEQYF. The CDR3 bases are TGTGCCAGCAGTCGGGAGCCACGCGGGAGCTCCTACGAGCAGTACTTC.

This clonotype was seen many times. The chain uses TRBV18 and TRBJ2-6; perhaps TRBD1 as D (5 bases). CDR3 size: 17 residues. Germline assignment: CDR1 KGHSH and CDR2 LQKENI. V dropped 4 bases and J dropped 1 base, with 14 bases sitting between them. In DNA form, the CDR3 reads TGTGCCAGCTCACTCCAGGGAACATCATCTGGGGCCAACGTCCTGACTTTC. Amino acid sequence: CASSLQGTSSGANVLTF.